These 6 T cell receptor beta chains originate from one sample sequenced in a study of T-cell reconstitution after alpha-beta-depleted transplantation in children (dated by TCRdb to about 2016). Receptors were amplified or captured by PCR. TCRdb lists the instrument as Illumina HiSeq 2500. Molecular barcoding was employed in the preparation of TCR libraries, with unique molecular identifiers being used to normalize TCRbeta repertoire quantification. TCRdb reworked the public reads: Q25 trimming with fastp, MiXCR clone assembly, productive beta chains retained. Rows matching on CDR3 protein sequence are summarized as one entry with the most common DNA and genes. This sample holds some 600,000 distinct CDR3 sequences; 16% were observed only once. Jointly, the top ten make up 1.1% of the sample. The sequencing used PBMCs from the stem cell graft donor, collected from the stem cell graft. The receptors stem from a human donor who donated a stem cell graft to a child with acute myeloid leukemia.

This clonotype occurred many times. V usage is TRBV20-1 and J usage is TRBJ1-2; D is ambiguous. This CDR3 spans 15 amino acids. Germline V gene sequence: CDR1 DFQATT, CDR2 SNEGSKA (reference sequence). V was clipped by 3 bases and J by 4 bases, with 18 bases between them. CDR3 DNA sequence: TGCAGTGCTAGGGACCCCCTCGGACTCGTCTATGGCTACACCTTC. It specifies CSARDPLGLVYGYTF.

The J gene is TRBJ2-5, the V gene TRBV25-1, with a possible D match to TRBD1 (7 bases). V was clipped by 8 bases and J by 5 bases, with 18 bases between them. Germline V CDR1 and CDR2: MGHDK, SYGVNS. The CDR3 runs 14 residues. The DNA for the CDR3 is TGTGCCAGCGCCGAGGCGGGACAGTTGGAGACCCAGTACTTC. Translating it yields CASAEAGQLETQYF.

This clonotype was picked up a small number of times. V and J are TRBV20-1 and TRBJ2-1; a possible D gene is TRBD2 (6 bases). The ends were cut back, 6 bases at V and 5 bases at J, with 20 bases in the middle. The CDR3 runs 15 residues. Germline V gene sequence: CDR1 DFQATT, CDR2 SNEGSKA (reference sequence). The CDR3 reads CSATSTRGINNEQFF. As DNA, the CDR3 is TGCAGTGCGACTAGTACTCGAGGGATAAACAATGAGCAGTTCTTC.

This clonotype appeared a few times. This chain connects TRBV5-5 to TRBJ1-1; 7 positions match TRBD1. The CDR3 contains 13 residues. Trimming at V came to 3 bases and at J to 6 bases, leaving 5 bases not matched to a gene. Germline V gene data show CDR1 as SGHKS and CDR2 as YYEKEE (reference sequence). The CDR3 DNA follows: TGTGCCAGCAGCTCGGACAGGAATCCTGAAGCTTTCTTT. Protein sequence: CASSSDRNPEAFF.

The DNA for the CDR3 is TGCGCCAGCAGCTTGTCACCCGTCAAGGGGTTAGCTGAAGCTTTCTTT. Translating gives CASSLSPVKGLAEAFF. V gene TRBV5-1 combines with J gene TRBJ1-1; tentatively, D is TRBD1 (5 bases). Germline-derived CDR1 and CDR2 are SGHRS and YFSETQ. The ends were cut back, 1 base at V and 6 bases at J, with 19 bases in the middle. The CDR3 length is 16 residues.

The rearrangement uses TRBV20-1 and TRBJ1-5, with D perhaps matching TRBD1 (5 bases). Germline values: CDR1 DFQATT, CDR2 SNEGSKA (reference sequence). This CDR3 region has 15 residues. V gave up 0 bases and J gave up 0 bases, with 9 bases separating them. CDR3 sequence reads: CSAREQTASNQPQHF. The CDR3 DNA follows: TGCAGTGCTAGAGAGCAGACAGCTAGCAATCAGCCCCAGCATTTT.